This T cell receptor beta chain was sequenced during a study of Ad26.COV2.S vaccination and SARS-CoV-2 variants. In the study overall: Among those in the COV1001 Ad26.COV2.S trial arm was the donor.

Sample treatment: roughly 20 received Ad26.COV2.S at low or high dose, single or two shots; about 5 received placebo; per-sample allocation not given. Vaccine and placebo recipients were sampled on day 63 after the first injection. An Ad26 vector carrying the Wuhan-strain SARS-CoV-2 spike served as the vaccine. Sequencing was performed with immunoSEQ multiplex PCR; in TCRdb, only in-frame clones are kept and a portion is missing. The sample lists approximately 500,000 clones; roughly 89% were seen once. V was cut by 6 bases and J by 3 bases, with 6 bases left in between. Germline-derived CDR1 and CDR2 are MNHEY and SVGAGI. The CDR3 totals 13 residues.

Material: peripheral blood, obtained in a trial of Ad26.COV2.S vaccine versus placebo. The clonotype originates from a person aged 18 to 59 who received the Ad26.COV2.S COVID-19 vaccine or a placebo. This chain connects TRBV6-5 to TRBJ1-6; no clear D gene. CDR3 residues: CASRGHYNSPLHF. DNA for the CDR3: TGTGCCAGCAGGGGCCACTATAATTCACCCCTCCACTTT.